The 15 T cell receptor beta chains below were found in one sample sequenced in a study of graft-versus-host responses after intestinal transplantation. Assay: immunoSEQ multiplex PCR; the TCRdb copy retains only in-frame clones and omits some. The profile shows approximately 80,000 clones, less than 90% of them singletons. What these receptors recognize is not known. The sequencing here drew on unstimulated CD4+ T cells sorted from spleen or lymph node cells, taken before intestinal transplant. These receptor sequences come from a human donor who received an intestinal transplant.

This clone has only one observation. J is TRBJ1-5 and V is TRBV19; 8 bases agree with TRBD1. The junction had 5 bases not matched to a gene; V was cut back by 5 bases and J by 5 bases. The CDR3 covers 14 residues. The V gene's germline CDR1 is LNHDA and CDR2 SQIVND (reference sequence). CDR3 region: CASSDRGPYQPQHF. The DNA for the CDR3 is TGTGCCAGTAGTGACAGGGGTCCCTATCAGCCCCAGCATTTT.

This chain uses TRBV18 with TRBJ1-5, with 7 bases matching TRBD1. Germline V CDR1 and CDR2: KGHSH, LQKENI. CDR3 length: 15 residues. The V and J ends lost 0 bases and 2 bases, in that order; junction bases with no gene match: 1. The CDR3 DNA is TGTGCCAGCTCACCACCCGGACAGGGCAATCAGCCCCAGCATTTT. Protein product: CASSPPGQGNQPQHF.

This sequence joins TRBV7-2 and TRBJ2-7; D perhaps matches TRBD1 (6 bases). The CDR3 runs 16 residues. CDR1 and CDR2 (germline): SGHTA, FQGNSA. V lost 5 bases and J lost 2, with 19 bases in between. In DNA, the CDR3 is TGTGCCAGCAGCCCCACCGGGACACTATACCCCTACGAGCAGTACTTC. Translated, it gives CASSPTGTLYPYEQYF.

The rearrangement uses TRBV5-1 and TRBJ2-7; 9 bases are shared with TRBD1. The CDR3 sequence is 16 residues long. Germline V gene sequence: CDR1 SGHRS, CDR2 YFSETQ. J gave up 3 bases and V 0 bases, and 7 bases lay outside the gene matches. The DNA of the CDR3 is TGCGCCAGCAGCTTGGTCCCGGGACAGGGTTACTACGAGCAGTACTTC. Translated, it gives CASSLVPGQGYYEQYF.

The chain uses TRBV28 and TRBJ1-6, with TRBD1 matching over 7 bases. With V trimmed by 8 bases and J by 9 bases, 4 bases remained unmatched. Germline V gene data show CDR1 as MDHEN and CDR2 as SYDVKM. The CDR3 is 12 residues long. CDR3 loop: CASGDRVSPLHF. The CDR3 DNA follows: TGTGCCAGCGGAGACAGGGTTTCACCCCTCCACTTT.

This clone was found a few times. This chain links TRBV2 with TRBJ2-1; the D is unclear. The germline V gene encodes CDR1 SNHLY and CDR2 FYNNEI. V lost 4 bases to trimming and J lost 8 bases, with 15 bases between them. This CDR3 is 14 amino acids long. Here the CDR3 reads CASSGLNPRDEQFF. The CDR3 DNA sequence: TGTGCCAGCAGTGGTTTGAACCCTCGGGATGAGCAGTTCTTC.

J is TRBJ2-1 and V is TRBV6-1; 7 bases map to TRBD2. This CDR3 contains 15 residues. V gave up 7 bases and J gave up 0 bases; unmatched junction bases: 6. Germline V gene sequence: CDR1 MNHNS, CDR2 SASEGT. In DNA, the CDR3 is TGTGCCAGCACCCCTACGGGAGGCTCCTACAATGAGCAGTTCTTC. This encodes CASTPTGGSYNEQFF.

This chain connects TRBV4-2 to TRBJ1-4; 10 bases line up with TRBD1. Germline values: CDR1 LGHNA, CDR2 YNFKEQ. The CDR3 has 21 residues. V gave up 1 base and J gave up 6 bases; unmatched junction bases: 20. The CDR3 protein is CASSQVRRQGAGPSLHEKLFF. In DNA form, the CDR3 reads TGTGCCAGCAGCCAAGTCCGACGACAGGGGGCCGGTCCGTCGCTTCATGAAAAACTGTTTTTT.

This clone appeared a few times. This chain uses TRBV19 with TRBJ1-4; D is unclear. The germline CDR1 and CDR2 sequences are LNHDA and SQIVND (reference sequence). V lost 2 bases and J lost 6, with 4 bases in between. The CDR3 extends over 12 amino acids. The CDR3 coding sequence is TGTGCCAGTAGTATACGAGATGAAAAACTGTTTTTT. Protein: CASSIRDEKLFF.

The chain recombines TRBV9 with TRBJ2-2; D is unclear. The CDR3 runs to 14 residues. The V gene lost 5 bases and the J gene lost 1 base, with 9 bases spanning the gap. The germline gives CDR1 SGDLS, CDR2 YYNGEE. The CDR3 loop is CASSAAGNTGELFF. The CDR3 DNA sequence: TGTGCCAGCAGTGCCGCAGGGAACACCGGGGAGCTGTTTTTT. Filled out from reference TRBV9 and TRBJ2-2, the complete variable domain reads DSGVTQTPKHLITATGQRVTLRCSPRSGDLSVYWYQQSLDQGLQFLIQYYNGEERAKGNILERFSAQQFPDLHSELNLSSLELGDSALYFCASSAAGNTGELFFGEGSRLTVL.

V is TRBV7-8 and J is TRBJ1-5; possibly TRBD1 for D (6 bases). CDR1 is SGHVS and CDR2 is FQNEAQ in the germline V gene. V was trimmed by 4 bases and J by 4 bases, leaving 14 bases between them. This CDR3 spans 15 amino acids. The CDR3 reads CASSSREGGNQPQHF. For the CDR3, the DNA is TGTGCCAGCAGCTCCAGGGAGGGGGGTAATCAGCCCCAGCATTTT.

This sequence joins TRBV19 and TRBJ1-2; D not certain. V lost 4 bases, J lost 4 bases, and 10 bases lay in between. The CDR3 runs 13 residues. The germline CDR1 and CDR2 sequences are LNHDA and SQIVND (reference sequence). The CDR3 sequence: CASSKHRGYGYTF. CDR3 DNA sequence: TGTGCCAGTAGTAAGCACCGTGGCTATGGCTACACCTTC.

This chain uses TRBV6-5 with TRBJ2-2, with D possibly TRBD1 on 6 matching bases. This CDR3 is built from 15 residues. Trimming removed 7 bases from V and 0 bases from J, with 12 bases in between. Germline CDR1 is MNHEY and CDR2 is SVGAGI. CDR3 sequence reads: CASKRTGSNTGELFF. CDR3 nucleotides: TGTGCCAGCAAACGAACAGGGTCGAACACCGGGGAGCTGTTTTTT.

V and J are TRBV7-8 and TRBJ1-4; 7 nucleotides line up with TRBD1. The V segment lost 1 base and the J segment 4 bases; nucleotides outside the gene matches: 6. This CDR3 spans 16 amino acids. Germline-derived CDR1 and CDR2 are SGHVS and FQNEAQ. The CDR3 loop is CASSLGRGRVNEKLFF. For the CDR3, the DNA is TGTGCCAGCAGCTTAGGGAGGGGGCGGGTTAATGAAAAACTGTTTTTT.

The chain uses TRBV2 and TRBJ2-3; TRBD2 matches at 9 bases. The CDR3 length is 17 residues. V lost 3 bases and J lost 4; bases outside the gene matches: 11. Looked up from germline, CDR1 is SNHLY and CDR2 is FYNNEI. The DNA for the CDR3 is TGTGCCAGCAGTGAGAGATTTGCGGGGGGGCAGTCAGATACGCAGTATTTT. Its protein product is CASSERFAGGQSDTQYF.